A single sample is the source of the 7 T cell receptor beta chains below, sequenced in a study of T cells in Graves' hyperthyroidism and ophthalmopathy. TCR beta CDR3 region amplification was performed from RNA transcripts. When the TCR CDR3 underwent first-round RT-PCR, the HTBI primer set was used. TCRdb independently ran MiXCR on the multiplex PCR reads; one entry per CDR3 protein. Of 500,000 to 650,000 distinct CDR3 sequences in the sample, roughly 17% were seen once. Sequencing was done on a sample of blood. All receptors derive from a woman between 18 and 30 years old with Graves' ophthalmopathy.

The chain is built from TRBV6-2 or TRBV6-3 and TRBJ2-7; D possibly corresponds to TRBD1 (6 bases). The V gene's germline CDR1 is MNHEY and CDR2 SVGEGT. CDR3 size: 14 residues. V lost 6 bases, J lost 3 bases, and 15 bases lay in between. CDR3 protein: CASSSGQIYYEQYF. CDR3 bases: TGTGCCAGCAGCTCAGGACAGATTTACTACGAGCAGTACTTC.

In its sample, this clonotype was seen many times. This rearrangement joins TRBV4-1 to TRBJ2-1; D is perhaps TRBD1 (5 bases). Germline CDR1 is MGHRA and CDR2 is YSYEKL. The CDR3 totals 12 residues. V shed 6 bases and J shed 3 bases, with 6 bases lying between them. CDR3 region: CASRDIYNEQFF. DNA for the CDR3: TGCGCCAGCAGGGACATCTACAATGAGCAGTTCTTC.

This clonotype was observed at least ten times. The genes are TRBV28 and TRBJ2-7; 10 bases fit TRBD1. The germline CDR1 and CDR2 sequences are MDHEN and SYDVKM. This CDR3 is 16 amino acids long. After removal of 2 bases from V and 3 bases from J, the junction contained 7 bases not matched to a gene. CDR3 sequence reads: CASSLAPRDRGYEQYF. For the CDR3, the DNA is TGTGCCAGCAGTTTAGCCCCCCGGGACAGGGGCTACGAGCAGTACTTC.

This chain joins TRBV12-3 or TRBV12-4 and TRBJ1-4; D perhaps matches TRBD1 (5 bases). V was clipped by 4 bases and J by 6 bases, with 9 bases between them. This CDR3 contains 13 residues. CDR3 protein: CASSSGTYEKLFF. CDR3 bases: TGTGCCAGCAGTTCCGGGACGTATGAAAAACTGTTTTTT.

The rearrangement links TRBV9 to TRBJ2-2; no clear D gene. Germline V lookup: CDR1 SGDLS, CDR2 YYNGEE. Between the trimmed V and J ends, which lost 6 bases and 1 base, there was a span of 10 bases. The CDR3 spans 14 residues. The CDR3 nucleotides read TGTGCCAGCAAGTCGGCAGGGAACACCGGGGAGCTGTTTTTT. It is translated as CASKSAGNTGELFF.

V is TRBV3-1 and J is TRBJ2-1; maybe TRBD2 (7 bases). Germline V gives CDR1 LGHDT, CDR2 YNNKEL (reference sequence). This CDR3 is built from 18 residues. The germline V and J ends were trimmed by 2 bases and 7 bases, with 24 bases remaining between them. The CDR3 region is CASSQWPRGGDGINEQFF. CDR3 in DNA: TGTGCCAGCAGCCAATGGCCCCGAGGGGGGGACGGGATAAATGAGCAGTTCTTC.

This clonotype was recorded a few times. The chain has TRBV3-1 and TRBJ2-7; D not resolved. The germline V gene encodes CDR1 LGHDT and CDR2 YNNKEL (reference sequence). V dropped 4 bases and J dropped 9 bases, with 13 bases sitting between them. The length of the CDR3 is 12 residues. The CDR3 region has the DNA TGTGCCAGCAGCCGAGGAATCTCGCCGCAGTACTTC. Translated: CASSRGISPQYF.